This is a list of T cell receptor beta chains from one sample in a study of spatial heterogeneity in lung cancer. TCRdb re-called the 5' RACE reads with MiXCR, one entry per CDR3 protein. The sample holds over 15,000 distinct CDR3 sequences, nearly 7% seen once. Here the sequenced sample was lung tumor tissue, taken at surgery. The receptors derive from a female donor with early-stage non-small cell lung cancer. Each CDR3 is given with its conserved first and last residue. D genes are given only for firm matches.

.,TRBJ2-5,TRBV29-1,CSVGEETQYF
.,TRBJ2-7,TRBV4-1,CASSQDRGYMPYEQYF
.,TRBJ1-4,TRBV20-1,CSAPLRGATNEKLFF
.,TRBJ1-6,TRBV20-1,CSAVGLGASPLHF
.,TRBJ1-6,TRBV20-1,CSARPGAGNNSPLHF
.,TRBJ2-3,TRBV2,CASIPQAYTDTQYF
.,TRBJ1-1,TRBV12-3/TRBV12-4,CASRGGLSTEAFF
.,TRBJ2-3,TRBV12-3/TRBV12-4,CASTSTDTQYF
TRBD2,TRBJ2-5,TRBV15,CATSRVAGYQETQYF
.,TRBJ2-5,TRBV5-1,CASSSNKETQYF
.,TRBJ2-3,TRBV7-9,CASSLLGRGYTDTQYF
.,TRBJ2-2,TRBV5-1,CASSLIGDTGELFF
.,TRBJ2-5,TRBV7-2,CASSSRGGTQYF
.,TRBJ2-1,TRBV7-6,CASSLGRNEQFF
.,TRBJ1-6,TRBV2,CASSVPRDGLSSPLHF
TRBD1,TRBJ1-2,TRBV28,CASGREGQGNGYTF
.,TRBJ2-3,TRBV7-2,CASSLGPGGYTDTQYF
TRBD1,TRBJ1-2,TRBV15,CATSRDGTAANYGYTF
TRBD2,TRBJ2-3,TRBV3-1,CASSQGRGSTDTQYF
TRBD1,TRBJ2-7,TRBV20-1,CSARTGQGSYEQYF
TRBD2,TRBJ2-3,TRBV11-2,CASSPWVGGGDTQYF
.,TRBJ1-1,TRBV3-1,CASSQFLGSTEAFF
.,TRBJ2-5,TRBV5-1,CASSLLQGETQYF
.,TRBJ1-6,TRBV10-3,CAISSDRSSYNSPLHF
TRBD2,TRBJ2-5,TRBV7-2,CASSLTLAGGTQETQYF
.,TRBJ1-1,TRBV7-7,CASSHRTDTEAFF
.,TRBJ1-2,TRBV7-2,CASSLNRNYGYTF
TRBD1,TRBJ1-1,TRBV4-2,CASSQERGRKENTEAFF
TRBD2,TRBJ2-7,TRBV3-1,CASSQGLVAGGTYEQYF
TRBD2,TRBJ2-2,TRBV5-1,CASTSPGLAAGTGELFF
.,TRBJ1-2,TRBV12-3/TRBV12-4,CASSPSGLRRDGYTF
.,TRBJ1-1,TRBV12-3/TRBV12-4,CASSFTHTNTEAFF
.,TRBJ1-6,TRBV12-3/TRBV12-4,CASSTGTGVIHF
.,TRBJ2-3,TRBV7-2,CASSLAGAGGGDTQYF
TRBD1,TRBJ1-1,TRBV29-1,CSVDQGGWFTEAFF
TRBD1,TRBJ2-2,TRBV12-3/TRBV12-4,CASSFWTGGEPGELFF
.,TRBJ1-1,TRBV7-3,CASSPDSVMNTEAFF
.,TRBJ1-6,TRBV9,CASSAGGFDSPLHF
.,TRBJ2-3,TRBV5-1,CASSLAGPDTQYF
.,TRBJ2-5,TRBV12-3/TRBV12-4,CASLLGTSRVQYF
.,TRBJ1-6,TRBV29-1,CSVALASNDSPLHF